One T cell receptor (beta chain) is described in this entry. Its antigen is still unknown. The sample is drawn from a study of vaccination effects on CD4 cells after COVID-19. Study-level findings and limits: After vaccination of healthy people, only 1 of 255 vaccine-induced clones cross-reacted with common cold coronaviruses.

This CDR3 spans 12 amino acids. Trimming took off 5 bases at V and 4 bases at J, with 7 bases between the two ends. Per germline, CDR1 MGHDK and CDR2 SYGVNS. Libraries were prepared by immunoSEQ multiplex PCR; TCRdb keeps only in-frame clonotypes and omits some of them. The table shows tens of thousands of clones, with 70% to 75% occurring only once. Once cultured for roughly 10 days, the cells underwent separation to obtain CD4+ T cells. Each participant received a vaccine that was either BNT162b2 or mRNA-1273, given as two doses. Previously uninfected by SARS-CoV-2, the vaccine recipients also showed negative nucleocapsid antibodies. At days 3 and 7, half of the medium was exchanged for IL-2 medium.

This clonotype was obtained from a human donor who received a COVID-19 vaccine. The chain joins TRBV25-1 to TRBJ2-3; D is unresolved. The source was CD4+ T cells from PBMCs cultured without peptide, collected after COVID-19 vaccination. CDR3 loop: CASSTHPDTQYF. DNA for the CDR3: TGTGCCAGCAGTACACACCCAGATACGCAGTATTTT.